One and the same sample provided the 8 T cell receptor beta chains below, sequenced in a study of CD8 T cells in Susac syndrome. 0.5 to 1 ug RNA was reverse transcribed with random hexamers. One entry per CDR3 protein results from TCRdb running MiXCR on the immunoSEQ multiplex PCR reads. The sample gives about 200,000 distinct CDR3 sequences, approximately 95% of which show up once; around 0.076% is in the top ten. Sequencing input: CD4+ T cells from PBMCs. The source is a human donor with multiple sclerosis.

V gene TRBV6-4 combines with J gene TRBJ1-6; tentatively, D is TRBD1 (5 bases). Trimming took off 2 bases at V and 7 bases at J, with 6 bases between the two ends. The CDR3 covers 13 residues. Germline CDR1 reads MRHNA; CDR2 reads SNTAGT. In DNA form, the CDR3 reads TGTGCCAGCAGTGACCGACAGAATTCACCCCTCCACTTT. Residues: CASSDRQNSPLHF.

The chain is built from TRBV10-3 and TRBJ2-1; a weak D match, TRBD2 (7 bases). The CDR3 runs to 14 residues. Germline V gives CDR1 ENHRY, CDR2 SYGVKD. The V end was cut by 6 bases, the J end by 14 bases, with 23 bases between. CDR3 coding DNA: TGTGCCATCAGGGGCGGGGACACCGGGACTAAGGAGTTCTTC. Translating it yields CAIRGGDTGTKEFF.

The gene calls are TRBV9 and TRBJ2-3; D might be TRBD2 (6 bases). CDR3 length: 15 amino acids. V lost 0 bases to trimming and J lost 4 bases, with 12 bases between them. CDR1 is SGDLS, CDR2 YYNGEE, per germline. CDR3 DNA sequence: TGTGCCAGCAGCGTAGAGCCTAGCGCGGCAGATACGCAGTATTTT. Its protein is CASSVEPSAADTQYF.

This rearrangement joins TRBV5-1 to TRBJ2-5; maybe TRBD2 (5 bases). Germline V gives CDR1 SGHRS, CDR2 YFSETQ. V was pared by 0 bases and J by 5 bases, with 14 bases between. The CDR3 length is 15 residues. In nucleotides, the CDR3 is TGCGCCAGCAGCTTGGTAGACATGTCGGGGGAGACCCAGTACTTC. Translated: CASSLVDMSGETQYF.

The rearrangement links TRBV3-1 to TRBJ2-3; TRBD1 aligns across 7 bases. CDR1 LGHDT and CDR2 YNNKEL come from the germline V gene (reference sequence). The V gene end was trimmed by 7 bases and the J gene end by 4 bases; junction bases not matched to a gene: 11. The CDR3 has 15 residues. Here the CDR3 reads CASKQQRQGADTQYF. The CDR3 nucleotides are TGTGCCAGCAAACAACAAAGACAGGGCGCAGATACGCAGTATTTT.

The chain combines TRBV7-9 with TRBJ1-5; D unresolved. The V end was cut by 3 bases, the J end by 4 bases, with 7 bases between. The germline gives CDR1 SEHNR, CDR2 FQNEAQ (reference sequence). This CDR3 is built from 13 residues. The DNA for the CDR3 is TGTGCCAGCAGCTTCGACGGGAATCAGCCCCAGCATTTT. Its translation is CASSFDGNQPQHF.

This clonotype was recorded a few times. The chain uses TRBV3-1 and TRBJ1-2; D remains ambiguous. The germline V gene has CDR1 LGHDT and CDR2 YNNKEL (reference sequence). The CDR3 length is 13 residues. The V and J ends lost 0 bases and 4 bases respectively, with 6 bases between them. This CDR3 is CASSQEDSYGYTF. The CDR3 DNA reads TGTGCCAGCAGCCAAGAGGATTCCTATGGCTACACCTTC.

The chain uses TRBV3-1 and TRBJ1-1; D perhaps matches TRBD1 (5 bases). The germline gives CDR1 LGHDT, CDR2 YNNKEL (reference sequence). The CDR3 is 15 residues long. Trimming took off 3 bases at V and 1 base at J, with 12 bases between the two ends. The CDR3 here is CASSQADKSNTEAFF. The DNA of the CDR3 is TGTGCCAGCAGCCAGGCGGACAAATCGAACACTGAAGCTTTCTTT.